The source of this T cell receptor (beta chain) is a study of blood T cell repertoires in COVID-19. Background on the study: Samples of COVID-19 (acute and convalescent) were obtained from the United States, Italy and Spain. T cells, B-cell-depleted T cells, or PBMCs provided the cDNA or gDNA that served as material.

Original analysis: Estimation of nucleated cell counts relied on the amplification of reference gene primers. The table came from immunoSEQ multiplex PCR; TCRdb's copy has only in-frame clones and leaves some out. Clone size and V and J calls were adopted from that table, with D and trimming inferred from the DNA. The sample lists some 240,000 clones, roughly 85% occurring once. This clone was detected once. Germline V gene data show CDR1 as ENHRY and CDR2 as SYGVKD. The CDR3 is 15 residues long. Trimming shortened V by 3 bases and J by 3 bases, and 13 bases separated the two germline ends. Sequenced material: peripheral blood. The receptor was derived from a woman aged 70-85 years with COVID-19, enrolled during active disease. The V gene is TRBV10-3, the J gene TRBJ2-3; D might be TRBD2 (5 bases). CDR3 loop: CAISENLSGTDTQYF. The CDR3 coding sequence is TGTGCCATCAGTGAAAACCTTTCGGGGACAGATACGCAGTATTTT.